Below are 15 T cell receptor beta chains sequenced from a single sample in a study of PD-L1 blockade in urothelial cancer. Here immunoSEQ multiplex PCR was the method, and the copy in TCRdb shows in-frame clones only, minus some. The data show about 55,000 clones, approximately 77% seen once. This specimen was PBMCs, taken around atezolizumab (anti-PD-L1) treatment. These TCRs come from an older man with urothelial cancer.

DNA for the CDR3: TGTGCCAGCAGTAGGGACAGGGTTGGTGGCTACACCTTC. It is translated as CASSRDRVGGYTF. This chain links TRBV27 with TRBJ1-2; TRBD1 agrees at 9 bases. Germline trimming cut 5 bases from V and 7 bases from J; bases unmatched to any gene: 5. The CDR3 totals 13 residues. Germline V lookup: CDR1 MNHEY, CDR2 SMNVEV (reference sequence).

The chain combines TRBV28 with TRBJ2-7; 7 bases map to TRBD2. The CDR3 consists of 11 residues. CDR1 and CDR2 from the germline V gene are MDHEN and SYDVKM. J was trimmed by 4 bases and V by 6 bases; bases with no gene match: 0. DNA of the CDR3: TGTGCCAGCAGGGGGGGGTACGAGCAGTACTTC. Translation: CASRGGYEQYF. Filled out from reference TRBV28 and TRBJ2-7, the complete variable domain reads DVKVTQSSRYLVKRTGEKVFLECVQDMDHENMFWYRQDPGLGLRLIYFSYDVKMKEKGDIPEGYSVSREKKERFSLILESASTNQTSMYLCASRGGYEQYFGPGTRLTVT.

V usage is TRBV27 and J usage is TRBJ2-7, with D unclear. The CDR3 length is 9 residues. Germline V gene lookup returns CDR1 MNHEY and CDR2 SMNVEV (reference sequence). V was clipped by 2 bases and J by 12 bases, with 5 bases between them. This CDR3 is CASSLVRYF. In nucleotides, the CDR3 is TGTGCCAGCAGTTTAGTTCGGTACTTC.

The V gene is TRBV5-1, the J gene TRBJ1-1, with TRBD1 identical over 9 bases. Germline values: CDR1 SGHRS, CDR2 YFSETQ. The CDR3 contains 15 residues. Losses at the gene ends were 4 bases for V and 4 bases for J; bases not matched to a gene: 8. CDR3 amino acids: CASSPGQGKGTEAFF. CDR3 bases: TGCGCCAGCAGCCCCGGACAGGGGAAGGGCACTGAAGCTTTCTTT.

CDR3 in DNA: TGTGCCAGCAGCTTAGTAGGGCAGGGAAGGCCTGAAGCTTTCTTT. Translation gives CASSLVGQGRPEAFF. The chain carries TRBV7-8 and TRBJ1-1; TRBD1 is a possible D gene (5 bases). This CDR3 has 15 residues. The V end lost 1 base, the J end lost 6 bases, and 15 bases lay between the germline ends. Germline V gene lookup returns CDR1 SGHVS and CDR2 FQNEAQ.

The chain carries TRBV19 and TRBJ1-1; 9 positions agree with TRBD1. This CDR3 is built from 16 residues. Germline-derived CDR1 and CDR2 are LNHDA and SQIVND (reference sequence). Germline trimming cut 6 bases from V and 3 bases from J; bases unmatched to any gene: 11. CDR3 amino acids: CASRRTDRGKDTEAFF. As DNA, the CDR3 is TGTGCCAGTAGAAGAACGGACAGGGGAAAGGACACTGAAGCTTTCTTT.

V and J are TRBV9 and TRBJ2-1, with 9 bases fitting TRBD2. V trimming: 0 bases; J trimming: 8 bases; junction bases outside the gene matches: 6. This CDR3 has 15 residues. Germline V CDR1 and CDR2: SGDLS, YYNGEE. The CDR3 is CASSVVGGRADEQFF. CDR3 coding DNA: TGTGCCAGCAGCGTAGTCGGCGGGAGGGCCGATGAGCAGTTCTTC.

The DNA for the CDR3 is TGCGCCAGCAGCTTAGGTACAGGGGGAGCAACTAATGAAAAACTGTTTTTT. Residues: CASSLGTGGATNEKLFF. This chain uses TRBV5-1 with TRBJ1-4; 8 bases are shared with TRBD1. The J segment lost 0 bases and the V segment lost 2 bases, leaving 6 bases of the junction unmatched. Germline CDR1 is SGHRS and CDR2 is YFSETQ. The CDR3 sequence is 17 residues long.

This clone has just a few counts. The chain couples TRBV7-2 to TRBJ2-7, with 12 bases fitting TRBD1. The germline V gene encodes CDR1 SGHTA and CDR2 FQGNSA. The J segment lost 4 bases and the V segment lost 5 bases, leaving 12 bases of the junction unmatched. This CDR3 is 17 amino acids long. The CDR3 is CASSKRPGQGATYEQYF. The DNA for the CDR3 is TGTGCCAGCAGCAAAAGACCGGGACAGGGGGCTACGTACGAGCAGTACTTC.

The sample holds a few counts of this clone. V and J are TRBV5-4 and TRBJ2-7; D may be TRBD1 (6 bases). The CDR3 consists of 13 residues. Deletions cut 4 bases from V and 1 base from J, with 9 bases between. Germline CDR1 and CDR2: SGHNT and YYREEE (reference sequence). CDR3 sequence: CASSRTESYEQYF. The CDR3 bases are TGTGCCAGCAGCCGGACAGAGTCCTACGAGCAGTACTTC.

The chain has TRBV5-4 and TRBJ2-1, with TRBD1 as a possible D gene (6 bases). Trimming stripped 1 base from V and 5 bases from J, with 13 bases between. From germline, CDR1 is SGHNT and CDR2 YYREEE (reference sequence). The CDR3 covers 15 residues. DNA for the CDR3: TGTGCCAGCAGCTTGAAGGGGACAAGGAACAATGAGCAGTTCTTC. Its protein product is CASSLKGTRNNEQFF.

V usage is TRBV30 and J usage is TRBJ1-1; possibly TRBD1 for D (6 bases). Germline CDR1 reads GTSNPN; CDR2 reads SVGIG (reference sequence). V lost 3 bases and J 1 base, leaving 9 bases between the germline ends. The CDR3 is 13 residues long. DNA of the CDR3: TGTGCCTGGAGCCCACAGGGGAACACTGAAGCTTTCTTT. Translated, it gives CAWSPQGNTEAFF. Full variable domain (rest looked up from reference TRBV30 and TRBJ1-1): SQTIHQWPATLVQPVGSPLSLECTVEGTSNPNLYWYRQAAGRGLQLLFYSVGIGQISSEVPQNLSASRPQDRQFILSSKKLLLSDSGFYLCAWSPQGNTEAFFGQGTRLTVV.

This chain connects TRBV13 to TRBJ1-6; 8 bases are shared with TRBD1. Germline V CDR1 and CDR2: PRHDT, FYEKMQ (reference sequence). Trimming removed 5 bases from V and 7 bases from J; junction bases left unmatched: 4. The CDR3 runs 14 residues. In DNA form, the CDR3 reads TGTGCCAGCAGCCAGGACAGGGCCAATTCACCCCTCCACTTT. It yields the protein CASSQDRANSPLHF.

The chain is built from TRBV7-8 and TRBJ2-3, with D uncertain. This CDR3 is 18 amino acids long. V was shortened by 1 base and J by 7 bases, with 24 bases between the two germline ends. From germline, CDR1 is SGHVS and CDR2 FQNEAQ. As DNA, the CDR3 is TGTGCCAGCAGCTTAGAGATTAGCATCGGCCCAACCCCACATACGCAGTATTTT. Its protein product is CASSLEISIGPTPHTQYF.

The chain has TRBV18 and TRBJ2-3, with 7 bases lining up with TRBD1. Germline CDR1 and CDR2: KGHSH and LQKENI. This CDR3 has 15 amino acids. Trimming took 6 bases from V and 4 from J; bases not matched to a gene: 10. CDR3 region: CASSSYRGVPDTQYF. In DNA, the CDR3 is TGTGCCAGCTCCAGCTACAGGGGAGTTCCAGATACGCAGTATTTT. The whole variable domain, filled in from reference TRBV18 and TRBJ2-3, reads NAGVMQNPRHLVRRRGQEARLRCSPMKGHSHVYWYRQLPEEGLKFMVYLQKENIIDESGMPKERFSAEFPKEGPSILRIQQVVRGDSAAYFCASSSYRGVPDTQYFGPGTRLTVL.